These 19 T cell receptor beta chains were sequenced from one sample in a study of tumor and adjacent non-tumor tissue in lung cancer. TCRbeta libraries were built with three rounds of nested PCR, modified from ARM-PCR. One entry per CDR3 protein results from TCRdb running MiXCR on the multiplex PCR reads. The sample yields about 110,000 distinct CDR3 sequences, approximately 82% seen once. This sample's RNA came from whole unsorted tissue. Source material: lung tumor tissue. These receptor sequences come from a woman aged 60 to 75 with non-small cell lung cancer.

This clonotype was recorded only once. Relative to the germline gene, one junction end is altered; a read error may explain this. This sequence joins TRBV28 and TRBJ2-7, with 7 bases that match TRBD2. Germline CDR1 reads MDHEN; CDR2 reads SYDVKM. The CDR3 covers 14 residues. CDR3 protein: CARSLASGTYEQYF. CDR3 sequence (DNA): TGTGCCAGGAGTTTGGCTAGCGGCACCTACGAGCAATACTTC.

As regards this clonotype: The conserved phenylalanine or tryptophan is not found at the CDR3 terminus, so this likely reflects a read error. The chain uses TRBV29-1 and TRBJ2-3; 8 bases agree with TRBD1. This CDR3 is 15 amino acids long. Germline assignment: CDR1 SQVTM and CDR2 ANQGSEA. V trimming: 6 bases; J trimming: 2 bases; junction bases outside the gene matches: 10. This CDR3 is CSVRDWTGTTDTQYS. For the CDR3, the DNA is TGCAGCGTGCGCGACTGGACAGGGACCACAGATACGCAGTATTCT.

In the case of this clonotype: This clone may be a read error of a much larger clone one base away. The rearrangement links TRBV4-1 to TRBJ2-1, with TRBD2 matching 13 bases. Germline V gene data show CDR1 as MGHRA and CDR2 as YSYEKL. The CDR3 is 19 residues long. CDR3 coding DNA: TGCGCCAGCATCCAAGAACTAGCGGGAGGGCTTACGGGCTACAATGAGCAGTTCTTC. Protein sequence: CASIQELAGGLTGYNEQFF.

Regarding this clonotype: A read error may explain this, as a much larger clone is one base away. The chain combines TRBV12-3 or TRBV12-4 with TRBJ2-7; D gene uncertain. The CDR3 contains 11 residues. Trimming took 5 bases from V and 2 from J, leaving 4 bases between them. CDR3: CASSPAYEQYF. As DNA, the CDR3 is TGTGCCAGCAGTCCCGCCTACGAGCAGTACTTC.

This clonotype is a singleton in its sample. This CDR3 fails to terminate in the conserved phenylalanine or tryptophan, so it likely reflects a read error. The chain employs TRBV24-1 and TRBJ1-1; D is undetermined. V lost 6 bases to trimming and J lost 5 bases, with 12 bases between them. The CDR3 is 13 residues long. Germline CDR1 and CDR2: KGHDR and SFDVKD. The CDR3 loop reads CATSLRAATEAFV. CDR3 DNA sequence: TGTGCCACCAGTCTTAGGGCAGCAACTGAAGCTTTCGTT.

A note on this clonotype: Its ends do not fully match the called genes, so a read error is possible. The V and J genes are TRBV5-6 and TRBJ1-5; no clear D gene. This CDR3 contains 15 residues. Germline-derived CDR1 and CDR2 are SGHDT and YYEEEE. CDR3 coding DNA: TGTGCCAGCAGCTTGAGGCGACACAGTAATCTGCCCCAGCATTTT. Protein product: CASSLRRHSNLPQHF.

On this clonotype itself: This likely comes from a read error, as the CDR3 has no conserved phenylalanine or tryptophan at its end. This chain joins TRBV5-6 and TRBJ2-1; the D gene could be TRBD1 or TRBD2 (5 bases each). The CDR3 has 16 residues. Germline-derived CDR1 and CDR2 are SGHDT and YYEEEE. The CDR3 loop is CASSLDMGRGLREQFL. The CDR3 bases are TGTGCCAGTAGCTTGGACATGGGACGGGGTCTTAGGGAGCAGTTCTTA.

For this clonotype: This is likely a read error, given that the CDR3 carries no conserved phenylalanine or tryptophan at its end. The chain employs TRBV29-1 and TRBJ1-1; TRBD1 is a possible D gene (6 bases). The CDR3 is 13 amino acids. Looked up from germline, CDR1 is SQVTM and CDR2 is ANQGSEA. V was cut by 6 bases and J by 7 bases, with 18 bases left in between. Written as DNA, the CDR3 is TGCAGCGTAGGGGACATGGGGCAGGGTGAAGCTTTCCTT. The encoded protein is CSVGDMGQGEAFL.

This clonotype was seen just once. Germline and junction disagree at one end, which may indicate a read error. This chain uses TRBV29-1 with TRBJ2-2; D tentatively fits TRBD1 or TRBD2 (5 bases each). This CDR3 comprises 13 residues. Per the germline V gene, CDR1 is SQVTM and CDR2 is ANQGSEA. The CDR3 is CSVDRENTVELLF. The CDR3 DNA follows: TGCAGCGTTGACAGGGAGAACACCGTGGAGCTGCTTTTT.

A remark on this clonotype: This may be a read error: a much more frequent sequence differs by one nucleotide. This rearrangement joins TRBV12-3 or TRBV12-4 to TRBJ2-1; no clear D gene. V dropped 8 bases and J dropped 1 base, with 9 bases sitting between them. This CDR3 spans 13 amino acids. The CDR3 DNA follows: TGTGCCAGCGCGCGGTCTTCCTACAATGAGCAGTTCTTC. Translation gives CASARSSYNEQFF.

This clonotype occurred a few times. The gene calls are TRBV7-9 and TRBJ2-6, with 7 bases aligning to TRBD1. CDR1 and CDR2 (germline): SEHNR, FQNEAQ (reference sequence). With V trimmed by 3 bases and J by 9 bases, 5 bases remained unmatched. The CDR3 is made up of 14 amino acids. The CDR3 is CASSFPGTVNVLTF. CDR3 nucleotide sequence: TGTGCCAGCAGCTTTCCCGGGACAGTCAACGTCCTGACTTTC.

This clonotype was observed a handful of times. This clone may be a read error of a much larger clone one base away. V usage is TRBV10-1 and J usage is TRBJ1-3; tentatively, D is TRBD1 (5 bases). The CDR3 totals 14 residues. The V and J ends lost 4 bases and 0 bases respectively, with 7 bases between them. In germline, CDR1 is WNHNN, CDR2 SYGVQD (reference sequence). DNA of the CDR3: TGCGCCAGCAGTGGGGGCAACTCTGGAAACACCATATATTTT. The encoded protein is CASSGGNSGNTIYF.

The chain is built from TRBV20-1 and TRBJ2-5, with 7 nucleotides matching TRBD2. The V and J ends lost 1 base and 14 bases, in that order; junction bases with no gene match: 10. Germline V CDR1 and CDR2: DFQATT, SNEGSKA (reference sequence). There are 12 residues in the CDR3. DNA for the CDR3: TGCAGTGCTAGAGGTCTCGGGGGGACCCGATACTTC. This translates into CSARGLGGTRYF.

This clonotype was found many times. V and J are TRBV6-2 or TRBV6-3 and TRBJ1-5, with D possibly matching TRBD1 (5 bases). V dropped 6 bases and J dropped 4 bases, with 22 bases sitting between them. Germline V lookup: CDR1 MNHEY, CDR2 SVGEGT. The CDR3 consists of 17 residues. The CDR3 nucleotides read TGTGCCAGCAGCCCATCGAACTACAGGTCTCCGAATCAGCCCCAGCATTTT. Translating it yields CASSPSNYRSPNQPQHF.

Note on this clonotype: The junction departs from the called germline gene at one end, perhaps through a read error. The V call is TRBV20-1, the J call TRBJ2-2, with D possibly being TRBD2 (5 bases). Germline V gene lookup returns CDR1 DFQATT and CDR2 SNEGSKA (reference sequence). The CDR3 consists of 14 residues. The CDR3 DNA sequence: TGCAGTGCTCCCAGCTCTAACGGCACCGGGGAGATGTTTTTT. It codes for CSAPSSNGTGEMFF.

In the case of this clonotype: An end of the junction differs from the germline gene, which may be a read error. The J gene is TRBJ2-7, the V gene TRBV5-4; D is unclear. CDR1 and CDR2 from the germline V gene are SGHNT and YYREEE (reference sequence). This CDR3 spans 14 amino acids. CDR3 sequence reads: CARSSQGSSYEQYF. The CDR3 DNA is TGTGCCAGAAGCTCACAAGGAAGCTCCTACGAGCAGTACTTC.

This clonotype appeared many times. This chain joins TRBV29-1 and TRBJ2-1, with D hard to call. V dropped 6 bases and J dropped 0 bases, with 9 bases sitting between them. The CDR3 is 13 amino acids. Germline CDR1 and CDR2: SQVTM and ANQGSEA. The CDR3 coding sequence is TGCAGCGTCACTTCTTCCTCCTACAATGAGCAGTTCTTC. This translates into CSVTSSSYNEQFF.

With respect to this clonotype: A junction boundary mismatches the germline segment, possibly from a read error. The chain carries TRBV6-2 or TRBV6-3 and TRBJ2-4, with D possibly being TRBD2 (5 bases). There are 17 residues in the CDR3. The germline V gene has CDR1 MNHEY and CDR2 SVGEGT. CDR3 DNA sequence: TGTGCCAGTAGTTACACATTGTCGGGGATCGCCAAAAACATTCAGTACTTC. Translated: CASSYTLSGIAKNIQYF.

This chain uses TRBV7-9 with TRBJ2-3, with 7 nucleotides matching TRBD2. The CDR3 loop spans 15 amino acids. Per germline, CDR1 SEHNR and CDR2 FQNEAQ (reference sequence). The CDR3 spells CVGSFPGGGLDTQYF. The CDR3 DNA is TGTGTCGGCAGCTTTCCGGGCGGGGGTTTAGATACGCAGTATTTT. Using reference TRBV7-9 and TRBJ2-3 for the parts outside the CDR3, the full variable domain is DTGVSQNPRHKITKRGQNVTFRCDPISEHNRLYWYRQTLGQGPEFLTYFQNEAQLEKSRLLSDRFSAERPKGSFSTLEIQRTEQGDSAMYLCVGSFPGGGLDTQYFGPGTRLTVL.